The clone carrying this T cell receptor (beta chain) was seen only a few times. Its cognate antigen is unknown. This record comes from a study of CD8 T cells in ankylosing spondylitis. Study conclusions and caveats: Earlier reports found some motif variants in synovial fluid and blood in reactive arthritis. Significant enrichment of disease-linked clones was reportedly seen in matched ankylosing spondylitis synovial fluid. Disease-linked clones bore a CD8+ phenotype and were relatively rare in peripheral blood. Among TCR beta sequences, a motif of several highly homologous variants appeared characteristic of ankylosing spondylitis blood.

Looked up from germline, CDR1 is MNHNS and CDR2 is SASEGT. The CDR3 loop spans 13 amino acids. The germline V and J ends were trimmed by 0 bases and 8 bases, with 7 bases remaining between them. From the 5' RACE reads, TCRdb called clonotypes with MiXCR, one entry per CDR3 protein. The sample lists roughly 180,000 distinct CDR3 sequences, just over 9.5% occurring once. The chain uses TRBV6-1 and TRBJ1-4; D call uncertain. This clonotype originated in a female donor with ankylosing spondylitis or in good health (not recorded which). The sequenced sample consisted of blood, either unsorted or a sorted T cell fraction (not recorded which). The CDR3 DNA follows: TGTGCCAGCAGTGAAGCGTATCGAGAAAAACTGTTTTTT. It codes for CASSEAYREKLFF.